This TCR beta chain originates from a study of T cells after yellow fever vaccination. This clonotype came up many times. This CDR3 contains 16 residues. Germline CDR1 and CDR2: SGHVS and FNYEAQ. Losses at the gene ends were 5 bases for V and 0 bases for J; bases not matched to a gene: 8. MiXCR, applied by TCRdb to the 5' RACE reads, yields one record per CDR3 protein. The sample lists fewer than 100,000 distinct CDR3 sequences; roughly 8.2% were seen once. This receptor was taken from a man younger than 30 who received the YFV17D yellow fever vaccine. The source material was CD8+ T cells not binding an NS4B(214-222) dextramer, sorted from PBMCs, sampled less than 16 days after the first yellow fever vaccination. The chain carries TRBV7-6 and TRBJ2-5; 8 positions match TRBD2. The CDR3 is CASSPLTGGYQETQYF. As DNA, the CDR3 is TGTGCCAGCAGCCCTCTTACGGGGGGGTACCAAGAGACCCAGTACTTC.